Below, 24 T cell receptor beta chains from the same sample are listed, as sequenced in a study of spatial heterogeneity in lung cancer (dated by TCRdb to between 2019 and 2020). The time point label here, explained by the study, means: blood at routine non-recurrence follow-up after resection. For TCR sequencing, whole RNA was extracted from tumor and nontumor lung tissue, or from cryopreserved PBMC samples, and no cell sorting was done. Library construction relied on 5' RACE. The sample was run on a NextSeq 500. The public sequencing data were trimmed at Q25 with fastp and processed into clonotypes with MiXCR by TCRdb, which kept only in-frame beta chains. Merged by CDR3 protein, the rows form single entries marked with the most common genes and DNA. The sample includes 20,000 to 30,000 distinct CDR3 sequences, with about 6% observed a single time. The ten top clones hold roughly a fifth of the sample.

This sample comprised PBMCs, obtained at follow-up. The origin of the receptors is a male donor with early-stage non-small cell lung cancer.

Here the CDR3 reads CASSVEMTYEQYV. The CDR3 bases are TGTGCCAGCTCTGTGGAGATGACCTACGAGCAGTACGTC. The V and J genes are TRBV6-1 and TRBJ2-7; no clear D gene. CDR1 and CDR2 from the germline V gene are MNHNS and SASEGT. V dropped 8 bases and J dropped 2 bases, with 13 bases sitting between them. The CDR3 is 13 residues long.

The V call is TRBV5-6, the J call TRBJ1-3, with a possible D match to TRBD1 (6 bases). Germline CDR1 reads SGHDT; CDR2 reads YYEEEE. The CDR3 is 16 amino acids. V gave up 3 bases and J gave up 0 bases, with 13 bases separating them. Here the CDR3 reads CASSYRQGLSGNTIYF. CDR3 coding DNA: TGTGCCAGCAGCTACCGCCAGGGGCTCTCTGGAAACACCATATATTTT.

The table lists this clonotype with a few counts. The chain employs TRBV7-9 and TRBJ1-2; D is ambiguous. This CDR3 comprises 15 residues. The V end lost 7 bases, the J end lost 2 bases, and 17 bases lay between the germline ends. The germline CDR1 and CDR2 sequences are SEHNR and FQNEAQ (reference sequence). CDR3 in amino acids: CASTSSGSPNYGYTF. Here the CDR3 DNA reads TGTGCCAGCACGTCCTCAGGATCACCCAACTATGGCTACACCTTC.

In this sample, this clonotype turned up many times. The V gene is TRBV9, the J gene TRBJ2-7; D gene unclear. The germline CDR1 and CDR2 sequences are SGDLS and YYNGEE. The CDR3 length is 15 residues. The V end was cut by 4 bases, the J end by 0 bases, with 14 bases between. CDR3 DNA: TGTGCCAGCAGCCCCCGGTCAGGTTCCTCCTACGAGCAGTACTTC. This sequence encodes CASSPRSGSSYEQYF.

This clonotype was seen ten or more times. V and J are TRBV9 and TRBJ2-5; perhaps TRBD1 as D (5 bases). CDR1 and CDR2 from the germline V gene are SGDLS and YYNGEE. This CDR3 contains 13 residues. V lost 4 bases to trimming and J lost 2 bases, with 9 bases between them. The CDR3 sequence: CASSLRVQETQYF. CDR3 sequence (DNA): TGTGCCAGCAGCCTCAGGGTACAAGAGACCCAGTACTTC.

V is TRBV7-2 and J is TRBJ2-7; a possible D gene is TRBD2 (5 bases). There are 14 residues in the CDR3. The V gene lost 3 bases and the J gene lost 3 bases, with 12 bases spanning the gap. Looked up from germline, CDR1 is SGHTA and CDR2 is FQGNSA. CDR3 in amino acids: CASSFGGLVYEQYF. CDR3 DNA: TGTGCCAGCAGCTTCGGCGGGTTAGTCTACGAGCAGTACTTC.

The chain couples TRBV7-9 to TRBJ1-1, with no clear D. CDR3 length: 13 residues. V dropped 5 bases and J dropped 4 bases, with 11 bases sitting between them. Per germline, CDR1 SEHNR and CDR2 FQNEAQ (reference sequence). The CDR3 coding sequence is TGTGCCAGCAGCGCCAACCAGGCCACTGAAGCTTTCTTT. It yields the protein CASSANQATEAFF.

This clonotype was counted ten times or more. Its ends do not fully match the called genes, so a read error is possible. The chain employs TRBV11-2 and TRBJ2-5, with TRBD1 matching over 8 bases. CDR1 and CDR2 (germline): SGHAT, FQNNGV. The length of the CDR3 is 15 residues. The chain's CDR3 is CVSSLWQGAWETQYF. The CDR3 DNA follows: TGTGTCAGCAGCTTGTGGCAGGGGGCTTGGGAGACCCAGTACTTC.

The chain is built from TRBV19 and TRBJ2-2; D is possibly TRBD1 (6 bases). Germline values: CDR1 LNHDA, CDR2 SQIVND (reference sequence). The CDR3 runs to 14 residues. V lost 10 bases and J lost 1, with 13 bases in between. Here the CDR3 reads CATRGTKNTGELFF. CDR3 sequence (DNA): TGTGCCACAAGAGGGACAAAGAACACCGGGGAGCTGTTTTTT.

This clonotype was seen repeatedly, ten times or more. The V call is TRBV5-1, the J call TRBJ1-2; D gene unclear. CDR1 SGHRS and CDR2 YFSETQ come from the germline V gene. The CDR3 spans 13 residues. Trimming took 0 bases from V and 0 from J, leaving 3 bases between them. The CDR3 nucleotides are TGCGCCAGCAGCTTGGATGCTAACTATGGCTACACCTTC. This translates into CASSLDANYGYTF.

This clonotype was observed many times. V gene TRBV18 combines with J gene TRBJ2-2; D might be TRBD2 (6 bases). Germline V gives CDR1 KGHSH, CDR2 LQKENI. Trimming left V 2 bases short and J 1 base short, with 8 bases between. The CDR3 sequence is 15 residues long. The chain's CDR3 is CASSPGRLNTGELFF. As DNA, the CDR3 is TGTGCCAGCTCACCAGGGAGGCTGAACACCGGGGAGCTGTTTTTT.

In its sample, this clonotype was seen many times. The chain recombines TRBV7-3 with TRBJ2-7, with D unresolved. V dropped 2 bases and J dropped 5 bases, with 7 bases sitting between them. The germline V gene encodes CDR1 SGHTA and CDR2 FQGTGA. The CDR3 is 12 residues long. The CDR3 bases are TGTGCCAGCAGCTTAGGGTTTGACGAGCAGTACGTC. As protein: CASSLGFDEQYV.

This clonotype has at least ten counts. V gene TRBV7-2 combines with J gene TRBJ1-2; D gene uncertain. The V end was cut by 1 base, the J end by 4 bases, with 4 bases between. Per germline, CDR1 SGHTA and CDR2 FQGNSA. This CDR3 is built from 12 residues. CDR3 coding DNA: TGTGCCAGCAGCTTAGTGAGCTATGGCTACACCTTC. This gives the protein CASSLVSYGYTF.

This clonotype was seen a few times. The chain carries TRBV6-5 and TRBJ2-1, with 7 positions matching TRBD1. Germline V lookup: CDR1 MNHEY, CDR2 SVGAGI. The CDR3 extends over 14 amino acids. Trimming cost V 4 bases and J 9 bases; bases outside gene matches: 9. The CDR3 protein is CASSSTGLGSEQFF. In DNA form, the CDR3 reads TGTGCCAGCAGTTCGACAGGGTTGGGCAGTGAGCAGTTCTTC.

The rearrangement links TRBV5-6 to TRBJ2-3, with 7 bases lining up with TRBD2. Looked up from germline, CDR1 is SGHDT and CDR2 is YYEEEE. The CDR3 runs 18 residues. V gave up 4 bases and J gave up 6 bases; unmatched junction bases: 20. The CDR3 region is CASSPTVGQRGRPDTQYF. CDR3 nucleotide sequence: TGTGCCAGCAGCCCCACAGTGGGCCAGCGGGGCCGCCCTGATACGCAGTATTTT.

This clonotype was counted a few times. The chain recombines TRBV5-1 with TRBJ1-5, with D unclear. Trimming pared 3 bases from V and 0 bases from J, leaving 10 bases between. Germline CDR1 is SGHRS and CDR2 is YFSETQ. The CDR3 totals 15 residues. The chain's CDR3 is CASSSDGYSNQPQHF. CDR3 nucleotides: TGCGCCAGCAGCTCGGACGGGTATAGCAATCAGCCCCAGCATTTT. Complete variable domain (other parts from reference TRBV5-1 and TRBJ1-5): KAGVTQTPRYLIKTRGQQVTLSCSPISGHRSVSWYQQTPGQGLQFLFEYFSETQRNKGNFPGRFSGRQFSNSRSEMNVSTLELGDSALYLCASSSDGYSNQPQHFGDGTRLSIL.

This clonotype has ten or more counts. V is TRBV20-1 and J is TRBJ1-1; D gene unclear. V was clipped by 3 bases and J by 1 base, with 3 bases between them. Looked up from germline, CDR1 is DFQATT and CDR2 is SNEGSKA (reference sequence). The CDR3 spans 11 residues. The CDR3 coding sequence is TGCAGTGCTAGGAAGAACACTGAAGCTTTCTTT. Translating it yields CSARKNTEAFF.

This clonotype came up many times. CDR3 coding DNA: TGTGCCAGCTCACCAGTGGGGAGCGGTACCTCCTACGAGCAGTACGTC. This gives the protein CASSPVGSGTSYEQYV. The V and J genes are TRBV18 and TRBJ2-7, with D perhaps TRBD2 (5 bases). The CDR3 is 16 amino acids. Germline CDR1 reads KGHSH; CDR2 reads LQKENI. Trimming pared 2 bases from V and 0 bases from J, leaving 14 bases between.

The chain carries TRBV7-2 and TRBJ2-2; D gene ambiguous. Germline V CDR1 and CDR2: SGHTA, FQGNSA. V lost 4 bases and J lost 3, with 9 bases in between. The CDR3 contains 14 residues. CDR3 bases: TGTGCCAGCAGCTATATGGGGTACACCGGGGAGCTGTTTTTT. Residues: CASSYMGYTGELFF.

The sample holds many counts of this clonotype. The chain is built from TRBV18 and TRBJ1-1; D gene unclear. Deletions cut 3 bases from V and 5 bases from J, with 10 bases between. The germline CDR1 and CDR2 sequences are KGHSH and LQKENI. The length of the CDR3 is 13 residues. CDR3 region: CASSPPPVTEAFF. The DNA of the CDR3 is TGTGCCAGCTCACCTCCGCCGGTGACTGAAGCTTTCTTT.

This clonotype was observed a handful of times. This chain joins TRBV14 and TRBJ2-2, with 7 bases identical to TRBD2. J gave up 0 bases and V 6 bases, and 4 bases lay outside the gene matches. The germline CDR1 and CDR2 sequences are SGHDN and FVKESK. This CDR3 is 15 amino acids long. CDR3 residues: CASRPAGPNTGELFF. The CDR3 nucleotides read TGTGCCAGCAGACCAGCGGGGCCGAACACCGGGGAGCTGTTTTTT.

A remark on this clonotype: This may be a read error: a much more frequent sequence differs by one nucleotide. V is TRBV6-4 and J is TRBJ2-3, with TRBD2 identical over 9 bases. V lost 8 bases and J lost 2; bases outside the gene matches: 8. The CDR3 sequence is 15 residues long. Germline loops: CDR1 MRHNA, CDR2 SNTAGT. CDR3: CASGYLAGNTDTQYF. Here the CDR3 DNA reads TGTGCCAGCGGTTATCTAGCGGGGAACACAGATACGCAGTATTTT.

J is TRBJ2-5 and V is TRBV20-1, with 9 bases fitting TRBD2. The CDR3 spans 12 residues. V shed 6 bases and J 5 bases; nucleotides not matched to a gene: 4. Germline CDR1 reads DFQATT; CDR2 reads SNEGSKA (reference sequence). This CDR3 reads CSALAGLETQYF. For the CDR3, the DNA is TGCAGTGCCCTAGCGGGGTTGGAGACCCAGTACTTC.

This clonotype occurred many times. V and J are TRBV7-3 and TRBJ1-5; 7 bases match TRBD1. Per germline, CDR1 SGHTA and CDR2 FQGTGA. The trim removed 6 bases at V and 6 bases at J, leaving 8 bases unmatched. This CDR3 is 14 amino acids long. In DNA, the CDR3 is TGTGCCAGCAGACATAACAGGGGCCGTCAGCCCCAGCATTTT. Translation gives CASRHNRGRQPQHF.